Below are 16 T cell receptor beta chains sequenced from a single sample in a study of T cell repertoires in cytomegalovirus infection (dated 2019 in TCRdb). Instrument used: Illumina HiSeq 1500. In TCRdb, the public reads were trimmed at Q25 with fastp and aligned with MiXCR, with productive beta chains retained. Identical CDR3 proteins give one entry, which carries the most common genes and DNA. The sample table lists about a million distinct CDR3 sequences, around 30% of them with a count of one. Roughly an eighth of the sample goes to the ten largest clones. The treatment or condition label, as the study defines it: in vitro stimulation with specific CMV peptide epitopes to enrich CMV-specific T cells. No cognate antigen is known for these TCRs. Sequenced here: cultured CD8+ T cells from PBMCs, sampled from culture after CMV antigen stimulation. These receptors were taken from a human donor in good health (CMV status not recorded). Some clones in this sample may be carry-over from other donors' samples.

This sequence joins TRBV20-1 and TRBJ2-7, with unresolved D. CDR1 and CDR2 (germline): DFQATT, SNEGSKA (reference sequence). V lost 0 bases, J lost 2 bases, and 5 bases lay in between. This CDR3 contains 12 residues. DNA for the CDR3: TGCAGTGCTAGAGATTACCCCTACGAGCAGTACGTC. Its translation is CSARDYPYEQYV.

DNA for the CDR3: TGTGCCAGCTTCTCGACAGGGGGCACTGAAGCTTTCTTT. Translating gives CASFSTGGTEAFF. The gene calls are TRBV25-1 and TRBJ1-1; TRBD1 agrees at 9 bases. The V gene's germline CDR1 is MGHDK and CDR2 SYGVNS. J was trimmed by 4 bases and V by 8 bases; bases with no gene match: 5. The CDR3 has 13 residues.

The rearrangement joins TRBV2 to TRBJ2-1; 11 bases line up with TRBD2. Germline CDR1 and CDR2: SNHLY and FYNNEI. CDR3 length: 16 residues. Trimming removed 3 bases from V and 2 bases from J; junction bases left unmatched: 3. The CDR3 reads CASSELAGGPYNEQFF. The CDR3 coding sequence is TGTGCCAGCAGTGAGCTAGCGGGGGGACCCTACAATGAGCAGTTCTTC.

This clonotype has only one observation. This may be a read error, as it is one base from a much larger clone. V gene TRBV7-2 combines with J gene TRBJ1-1; D not certain. The germline gives CDR1 SGHTA, CDR2 FQGNSA. The CDR3 is made up of 16 amino acids. In DNA form, the CDR3 reads TGTGCCAACAGCGCTTTAGGGAACTACAAAAACACTGAAGCTTTCTTT. Translation: CANSALGNYKNTEAFF. Using reference TRBV7-2 and TRBJ1-1 for the parts outside the CDR3, the full variable domain is GAGVSQSPSNKVTEKGKDVELRCDPISGHTALYWYRQSLGQGLEFLIYFQGNSAPDKSGLPSDRFSAERTGGSVSTLTIQRTQQEDSAVYLCANSALGNYKNTEAFFGQGTRLTVV.

This clonotype was seen ten or more times. The chain is built from TRBV7-8 and TRBJ2-5, with 8 bases that match TRBD1. Germline values: CDR1 SGHVS, CDR2 FQNEAQ. V shed 5 bases, J shed 3 bases, and the junction held 20 bases outside the gene matches. This CDR3 contains 19 residues. CDR3 protein: CASSKWVWGDRWIEETQYF. The CDR3, as DNA: TGTGCCAGCAGCAAATGGGTCTGGGGGGACAGGTGGATAGAAGAGACCCAGTACTTC. Based on the CDR3 plus reference TRBV7-8 and TRBJ2-5, the full variable domain is GAGVSQSPRYKVAKRGQDVALRCDPISGHVSLFWYQQALGQGPEFLTYFQNEAQLDKSGLPSDRFFAERPEGSVSTLKIQRTQQEDSAVYLCASSKWVWGDRWIEETQYFGPGTRLLVL.

This clonotype was detected only a few times. The chain employs TRBV6-1 and TRBJ2-1; D gene uncertain. Germline CDR1 MNHNS, CDR2 SASEGT. The CDR3 contains 13 residues. V gave up 2 bases and J gave up 7 bases, with 9 bases separating them. The DNA of the CDR3 is TGTGCCAGCAGTGAATTCACGAGGAATGAGCAGTTCTTC. Translating gives CASSEFTRNEQFF.

The rearrangement joins TRBV2 to TRBJ2-7, with no clear D. Germline V lookup: CDR1 SNHLY, CDR2 FYNNEI. Trimming stripped 8 bases from V and 2 bases from J, with 13 bases between. This CDR3 spans 13 amino acids. This CDR3 reads CASLGKGPYEQYF. In DNA form, the CDR3 reads TGTGCCAGCTTGGGGAAAGGTCCCTACGAGCAGTACTTC. The full variable domain, in which reference TRBV2 and TRBJ2-7 provide the parts outside the CDR3, is EPEVTQTPSHQVTQMGQEVILRCVPISNHLYFYWYRQILGQKVEFLVSFYNNEISEKSEIFDDQFSVERPDGSNFTLKIRSTKLEDSAMYFCASLGKGPYEQYFGPGTRLTVT.

This clonotype appeared a few times. The chain recombines TRBV7-2 with TRBJ2-3, with no clear D. The CDR3 runs 16 residues. V was shortened by 5 bases and J by 0 bases, with 15 bases between the two germline ends. CDR1 SGHTA and CDR2 FQGNSA come from the germline V gene. This CDR3 is CASSLRLGLSTDTQYF. CDR3 DNA sequence: TGTGCCAGCAGCCTGCGTTTGGGCCTTAGCACAGATACGCAGTATTTT.

This rearrangement joins TRBV7-9 to TRBJ2-1; 9 bases fit TRBD2. Germline loops: CDR1 SEHNR, CDR2 FQNEAQ (reference sequence). The V and J ends lost 9 bases and 7 bases, in that order; junction bases with no gene match: 4. The CDR3 has 12 amino acids. The CDR3 loop reads CASGLATNEQFF. CDR3 bases: TGTGCCAGTGGACTAGCGACGAATGAGCAGTTCTTC.

Ten or more counts support this clonotype. The chain combines TRBV7-9 with TRBJ2-7; D call uncertain. V was shortened by 5 bases and J by 1 base, with 9 bases between the two germline ends. This CDR3 has 13 amino acids. Per the germline V gene, CDR1 is SEHNR and CDR2 is FQNEAQ (reference sequence). CDR3 amino acids: CASSPRLSYEQYF. The CDR3 DNA reads as TGTGCCAGCAGCCCACGGCTTTCCTACGAGCAGTACTTC.

The sample holds a few counts of this clonotype. This chain joins TRBV12-3 or TRBV12-4 and TRBJ2-1, with 11 bases matching TRBD2. This CDR3 has 14 amino acids. The junction had 8 bases not matched to a gene; V was cut back by 7 bases and J by 9 bases. CDR3 loop: CASTLAGGPTEQFF. CDR3 bases: TGTGCCAGCACCCTAGCGGGGGGTCCCACTGAGCAGTTCTTC.

Of note for this clonotype: An end of the junction does not agree with germline; a read error may underlie this. The chain recombines TRBV6-1 with TRBJ2-6; TRBD1 matches 9 bases. This CDR3 is built from 18 residues. Germline values: CDR1 MNHNS, CDR2 SASEGT. For the CDR3, the DNA is TGTGTCAGCAGCAACAGGGGGCTGGTGAAAGCTGGGGCCAACGTCCTGACTTTC. As protein: CVSSNRGLVKAGANVLTF.

This clonotype was detected ten times or more. V usage is TRBV7-6 and J usage is TRBJ2-2; a weak D match, TRBD1 (5 bases). The CDR3 extends over 14 amino acids. Trimming removed 1 base at V and 7 bases at J, with 10 bases between. The germline V gene encodes CDR1 SGHVS and CDR2 FNYEAQ. The CDR3 sequence: CASSLEGFSGELFF. The CDR3 region has the DNA TGTGCCAGCAGCTTAGAGGGGTTCAGCGGGGAGCTGTTTTTT.

This clonotype was counted only a few times. The rearrangement joins TRBV28 to TRBJ2-4; a possible D gene is TRBD2 (5 bases). Germline V CDR1 and CDR2: MDHEN, SYDVKM. The length of the CDR3 is 14 residues. V lost 3 bases and J lost 8, with 14 bases in between. This chain's CDR3 is CASSFDRVEDIQYF. Written as DNA, the CDR3 is TGTGCCAGCAGTTTTGATAGGGTGGAGGACATTCAGTACTTC.

Many counts were recorded for this clonotype. V and J are TRBV6-1 and TRBJ2-2; TRBD1 is a possible D gene (5 bases). Looked up from germline, CDR1 is MNHNS and CDR2 is SASEGT. The ends were cut back, 4 bases at V and 2 bases at J, with 14 bases in the middle. The CDR3 runs to 16 residues. The CDR3 here is CASSARQGSNTGELFF. CDR3 DNA: TGTGCCAGCAGTGCCCGTCAGGGATCTAACACCGGGGAGCTGTTTTTT.

The J gene is TRBJ2-7, the V gene TRBV12-3 or TRBV12-4; D might be TRBD1 (5 bases). The V and J ends lost 6 bases and 1 base respectively, with 16 bases between them. The CDR3 consists of 15 residues. The CDR3 sequence is CASSSDTTASYEQYF. As DNA, the CDR3 is TGTGCCAGCAGCTCGGACACGACAGCTTCCTACGAGCAGTACTTC.